The 32 T cell receptor beta chains in this list originate from one sample, sequenced in a study of graft-versus-host responses after intestinal transplantation. Their antigens remain unidentified. TCRdb's table, derived via immunoSEQ multiplex PCR, lists solely in-frame clones and lacks some. The table shows about 90,000 clones, with around 89% occurring only once. The sample here was unstimulated CD4+ T cells sorted from spleen or lymph node cells, taken before transplant. These receptors were collected from a human donor who was the organ donor for an intestinal transplant.

The rearrangement joins TRBV5-6 to TRBJ1-1; 9 nucleotides agree with TRBD1. CDR1 and CDR2 (germline): SGHDT, YYEEEE. The length of the CDR3 is 17 residues. Trimming took 4 bases from V and 5 from J; bases not matched to a gene: 15. This chain's CDR3 is CASSPIQGATRGTEAFF. The CDR3 DNA is TGTGCCAGCAGCCCGATACAGGGGGCGACAAGGGGGACTGAAGCTTTCTTT. The full variable domain, with the rest looked up from reference TRBV5-6 and TRBJ1-1, is DAGVTQSPTHLIKTRGQQVTLRCSPKSGHDTVSWYQQALGQGPQFIFQYYEEEERQRGNFPDRFSGHQFPNYSSELNVNALLLGDSALYLCASSPIQGATRGTEAFFGQGTRLTVV.

CDR3 DNA sequence: TGTGCCAGCAGTGAATGGGGGGGACAGAACACTGAAGCTTTCTTT. It translates to CASSEWGGQNTEAFF. The rearrangement joins TRBV25-1 to TRBJ1-1, with D perhaps TRBD1 (6 bases). This CDR3 contains 15 residues. Trimming took off 1 base at V and 1 base at J, with 10 bases between the two ends. Germline CDR1 and CDR2: MGHDK and SYGVNS.

The rearrangement joins TRBV29-1 to TRBJ2-1; maybe TRBD2 (5 bases). The CDR3 runs to 10 residues. CDR1 SQVTM and CDR2 ANQGSEA come from the germline V gene. Trimming removed 8 bases at V and 10 bases at J, with 12 bases between. CDR3 protein: CSIGEWEQFF. DNA of the CDR3: TGCAGCATTGGGGAGTGGGAGCAGTTCTTC.

CDR3 in amino acids: CASSVGASYEQYF. The CDR3 DNA reads as TGTGCCAGCAGTGTGGGGGCCTCATACGAGCAGTACTTC. The chain recombines TRBV27 with TRBJ2-7, with D possibly TRBD1 on 6 matching bases. The CDR3 spans 13 residues. In germline, CDR1 is MNHEY, CDR2 SMNVEV (reference sequence). Trimming took 5 bases from V and 4 from J, leaving 12 bases between them.

The chain links TRBV12-5 to TRBJ2-7; 10 bases map to TRBD1. Germline lookup yields CDR1 LGHNT and CDR2 FRNRAP. J lost 5 bases, V lost 6 bases, and 10 bases had no gene match. The CDR3 totals 15 residues. This chain's CDR3 is CASGPPGQGFHEQYF. DNA of the CDR3: TGTGCTAGTGGACCTCCGGGACAGGGGTTCCACGAGCAGTACTTC.

The chain has TRBV7-2 and TRBJ2-3, with D unclear. The V gene lost 5 bases and the J gene lost 4 bases, with 16 bases spanning the gap. The CDR3 has 15 residues. CDR1 and CDR2 (germline): SGHTA, FQGNSA. The CDR3 DNA follows: TGTGCCAGCAGCCAACAAGTAGAGGCGTCAGATACGCAGTATTTT. The encoded protein is CASSQQVEASDTQYF.

The CDR3 loop is CASSSAGNEKLFF. CDR3 DNA: TGTGCCAGCAGCTCTGCAGGAAATGAAAAACTGTTTTTT. The V and J genes are TRBV7-2 and TRBJ1-4; D call uncertain. Trimming pared 4 bases from V and 5 bases from J, leaving 8 bases between. The CDR3 extends over 13 amino acids. Germline lookup yields CDR1 SGHTA and CDR2 FQGNSA.

CDR3 nucleotide sequence: TGTGCCAGCAGTTTCCCGACGAGACTAGCGGGAGGGTCCCAGCCAGATACGCAGTATTTT. Translated, it gives CASSFPTRLAGGSQPDTQYF. The chain carries TRBV27 and TRBJ2-3; TRBD2 aligns across 14 bases. The germline V gene has CDR1 MNHEY and CDR2 SMNVEV (reference sequence). Losses at the gene ends were 3 bases for V and 4 bases for J; bases not matched to a gene: 15. The CDR3 runs 20 residues.

This CDR3 reads CASSQGDSANYEQYF. The CDR3 bases are TGTGCCAGCAGCCAAGGGGACAGCGCAAACTACGAGCAGTACTTC. The chain is built from TRBV7-9 and TRBJ2-7; 7 bases are shared with TRBD1. CDR1 and CDR2 from the germline V gene are SEHNR and FQNEAQ (reference sequence). The CDR3 length is 15 residues. Trimming removed 5 bases from V and 3 bases from J; junction bases left unmatched: 10.

This chain uses TRBV7-9 with TRBJ2-7; weak D call: TRBD1 (5 bases). The CDR3 runs to 13 residues. The germline V gene encodes CDR1 SEHNR and CDR2 FQNEAQ (reference sequence). V gave up 1 base and J gave up 5 bases, with 9 bases separating them. This CDR3 reads CASSLVGRDEQYF. The DNA for the CDR3 is TGTGCCAGCAGCTTAGTTGGCAGGGACGAGCAGTACTTC.

This sequence joins TRBV14 and TRBJ2-7; 8 positions agree with TRBD1. Germline V gives CDR1 SGHDN, CDR2 FVKESK. There are 13 residues in the CDR3. Unmatched junction bases numbered 3, after V lost 4 bases and J lost 4 bases. The CDR3 DNA is TGTGCCAGCAGCCCGGACAGGGTTTACGAGCAGTACTTC. Protein: CASSPDRVYEQYF. The complete variable domain, with remaining parts taken from reference TRBV14 and TRBJ2-7, reads EAGVTQFPSHSVIEKGQTVTLRCDPISGHDNLYWYRRVMGKEIKFLLHFVKESKQDESGMPNNRFLAERTGGTYSTLKVQPAELEDSGVYFCASSPDRVYEQYFGPGTRLTVT.

The chain joins TRBV28 to TRBJ2-4, with TRBD2 as a possible D gene (6 bases). The CDR3 runs 15 residues. CDR1 is MDHEN, CDR2 SYDVKM, per germline. V was trimmed by 5 bases and J by 7 bases, leaving 18 bases between them. CDR3 region: CASSGRVGGLNIQYF. DNA of the CDR3: TGTGCCAGCAGTGGCAGGGTGGGGGGTTTGAACATTCAGTACTTC.

The rearrangement joins TRBV6-5 to TRBJ2-7, with 8 positions matching TRBD1. Trimming at V came to 7 bases and at J to 6 bases, leaving 14 bases not matched to a gene. Germline assignment: CDR1 MNHEY and CDR2 SVGAGI. The CDR3 sequence is 15 residues long. CDR3 DNA: TGTGCCAGCATGAGACAGGGGATGTCCTCGGGCGAGCAGTACTTC. This codes for CASMRQGMSSGEQYF.

V is TRBV2 and J is TRBJ2-7, with 13 nucleotides matching TRBD2. The V gene end was trimmed by 8 bases and the J gene end by 3 bases; junction bases not matched to a gene: 4. The CDR3 consists of 14 residues. The V gene's germline CDR1 is SNHLY and CDR2 FYNNEI. The CDR3 DNA follows: TGTGCCAGCCGACTAGCGGGAGGCCTCTACGAGCAGTACTTC. It specifies CASRLAGGLYEQYF.

The V and J genes are TRBV19 and TRBJ1-2, with TRBD1 as a possible D gene (5 bases). The germline V and J ends were trimmed by 3 bases and 5 bases, with 22 bases remaining between them. Germline V gene sequence: CDR1 LNHDA, CDR2 SQIVND (reference sequence). The CDR3 has 17 residues. CDR3 DNA sequence: TGTGCCAGTAGTATCCCCCCCGGGGGAACTACCCAATATGGCTACACCTTC. Amino acids: CASSIPPGGTTQYGYTF.

The chain couples TRBV6-6 to TRBJ1-1; possible D gene TRBD1, 5 bases. Germline CDR1 MNHNY, CDR2 SVGAGI (reference sequence). The CDR3 consists of 16 residues. With 0 bases removed from V and 6 bases from J, the gap between germline ends came to 17 bases. DNA for the CDR3: TGTGCCAGCAGTTACTCCGTGACGGGGGTGAGGGCTGAAGCTTTCTTT. It encodes CASSYSVTGVRAEAFF.

The chain uses TRBV6-1 and TRBJ1-1; possibly TRBD1 for D (6 bases). Germline values: CDR1 MNHNS, CDR2 SASEGT. CDR3 size: 13 residues. The V and J ends lost 6 bases and 4 bases respectively, with 12 bases between them. CDR3 DNA: TGTGCCAGCAGCACAGGGTATGGCACTGAAGCTTTCTTT. This sequence encodes CASSTGYGTEAFF.

The CDR3 bases are TGTGCCAGCAGCGTAGGGGATATGCAGACCCAGTACTTC. As protein: CASSVGDMQTQYF. This chain joins TRBV6-5 and TRBJ2-5; weak D call: TRBD1 (5 bases). Per the germline V gene, CDR1 is MNHEY and CDR2 is SVGAGI. This CDR3 comprises 13 residues. V was cut by 6 bases and J by 6 bases, with 14 bases left in between.

The chain recombines TRBV7-6 with TRBJ2-1; 12 bases map to TRBD1. The CDR3 contains 19 residues. After removal of 6 bases from V and 5 bases from J, the junction contained 17 bases not matched to a gene. Germline CDR1 is SGHVS and CDR2 is FNYEAQ. The CDR3 sequence is CASSPIGTGGFTINNEQFF. CDR3 DNA: TGTGCCAGCAGTCCAATCGGGACAGGGGGCTTTACAATCAACAATGAGCAGTTCTTC.

As for this clone: This sample also contains other DNA sequences that code for the same CDR3. The rearrangement joins TRBV25-1 to TRBJ2-5, with TRBD1 identical over 7 bases. The CDR3 loop spans 13 amino acids. J lost 3 bases, V lost 6 bases, and 4 bases had no gene match. Per the germline V gene, CDR1 is MGHDK and CDR2 is SYGVNS. The CDR3 is CASRWTGEETQYF. CDR3 DNA: TGTGCCAGCAGGTGGACAGGCGAAGAGACCCAGTACTTC.

J is TRBJ2-7 and V is TRBV7-8; D gene unclear. Deletions cut 2 bases from V and 4 bases from J, with 3 bases between. CDR1 SGHVS and CDR2 FQNEAQ come from the germline V gene. The CDR3 has 11 residues. CDR3 nucleotides: TGTGCCAGCAGCTTACTTTACGAGCAGTACTTC. Amino acids: CASSLLYEQYF.

This clone has just a few counts. The V and J genes are TRBV2 and TRBJ2-7; D remains unclear. Germline CDR1 SNHLY, CDR2 FYNNEI. Trimming removed 7 bases at V and 0 bases at J, with 10 bases between. This CDR3 region has 13 residues. Here the CDR3 DNA reads TGTGCCAGCAATCCCCTGAGCTCCTACGAGCAGTACTTC. Protein sequence: CASNPLSSYEQYF.

The V call is TRBV18, the J call TRBJ2-2; TRBD2 is a possible D gene (5 bases). Trimming pared 2 bases from V and 0 bases from J, leaving 7 bases between. The CDR3 sequence is 15 residues long. Germline CDR1 is KGHSH and CDR2 is LQKENI. Written as DNA, the CDR3 is TGTGCCAGCTCACCATCCGGGGCGAACACCGGGGAGCTGTTTTTT. It yields the protein CASSPSGANTGELFF.

V and J are TRBV30 and TRBJ2-7, with TRBD1 as a possible D gene (5 bases). Germline values: CDR1 GTSNPN, CDR2 SVGIG (reference sequence). V gave up 0 bases and J gave up 6 bases, with 15 bases separating them. CDR3 length: 14 amino acids. DNA of the CDR3: TGTGCCTGGAGTGTAGGGCCACGAAGGGGCGAGCAGTACTTC. Translated, it gives CAWSVGPRRGEQYF.

CDR3 nucleotide sequence: TGTGCCAGCAGCAGGGGATACACTGAAGCTTTCTTT. Encoded protein: CASSRGYTEAFF. V and J are TRBV7-2 and TRBJ1-1, with TRBD1 as a possible D gene (5 bases). In germline, CDR1 is SGHTA, CDR2 FQGNSA. The CDR3 is 12 residues long. Trimming took 5 bases from V and 3 from J, leaving 7 bases between them.

This clone has only one observation. The V gene is TRBV6-6, the J gene TRBJ1-2; TRBD1 might be the D (5 bases). Germline CDR1 reads MNHNY; CDR2 reads SVGAGI (reference sequence). Trimming shortened V by 0 bases and J by 8 bases, and 13 bases separated the two germline ends. This CDR3 region has 14 residues. The CDR3 DNA reads as TGTGCCAGCAGTTACTCCCAGGGAAGTGGCGGCTACACCTTC. Residues: CASSYSQGSGGYTF.

This chain joins TRBV7-8 and TRBJ1-2; a weak D match, TRBD1 (6 bases). V lost 2 bases and J 4 bases, leaving 20 bases between the germline ends. This CDR3 comprises 17 residues. Germline CDR1 SGHVS, CDR2 FQNEAQ. CDR3 DNA: TGTGCCAGCAGCTTAAGGGGGTCAGGGAGGGGAGTCTATGGCTACACCTTC. Its translation: CASSLRGSGRGVYGYTF.

Remarks on this clone: Other DNA sequences in this sample translate to the same CDR3. The V gene is TRBV18, the J gene TRBJ2-7, with TRBD2 as a possible D gene (6 bases). Germline loops: CDR1 KGHSH, CDR2 LQKENI. The V gene lost 0 bases and the J gene lost 6 bases, with 9 bases spanning the gap. The CDR3 totals 13 residues. As DNA, the CDR3 is TGTGCCAGCTCACCACCCGGGGGAGGCGAGCAGTACTTC. It yields the protein CASSPPGGGEQYF.

The V gene is TRBV5-6, the J gene TRBJ1-1; D remains unclear. Trimming removed 4 bases from V and 1 base from J, with 17 bases in between. The CDR3 runs to 16 residues. Germline lookup yields CDR1 SGHDT and CDR2 YYEEEE. The CDR3 sequence: CASSPLERLENTEAFF. The CDR3 coding sequence is TGTGCCAGCAGCCCCCTCGAGAGGTTGGAGAACACTGAAGCTTTCTTT.

The chain carries TRBV20-1 and TRBJ2-7, with D possibly TRBD2 on 6 matching bases. The length of the CDR3 is 11 residues. CDR1 is DFQATT, CDR2 SNEGSKA, per germline (reference sequence). V lost 7 bases and J 10 bases, leaving 17 bases between the germline ends. The CDR3 is CSVAALARQYF. CDR3 nucleotide sequence: TGCAGTGTTGCAGCCCTAGCGCGACAGTACTTC.

This chain connects TRBV25-1 to TRBJ2-2; tentative D call: TRBD1 (5 bases). Germline values: CDR1 MGHDK, CDR2 SYGVNS. Deletions cut 8 bases from V and 6 bases from J, with 13 bases between. The CDR3 length is 13 residues. The CDR3 coding sequence is TGTGCCAGCGAAAAGCTAGGGGCCGGGGAGCTGTTTTTT. As protein: CASEKLGAGELFF. The full variable domain, in which reference TRBV25-1 and TRBJ2-2 provide the parts outside the CDR3, is EADIYQTPRYLVIGTGKKITLECSQTMGHDKMYWYQQDPGMELHLIHYSYGVNSTEKGDLSSESTVSRIRTEHFPLTLESARPSHTSQYLCASEKLGAGELFFGEGSRLTVL.

The chain has TRBV30 and TRBJ2-3; D is unclear. This CDR3 is 13 amino acids long. Trimming removed 1 base from V and 2 bases from J, with 7 bases in between. Looked up from germline, CDR1 is GTSNPN and CDR2 is SVGIG (reference sequence). CDR3 sequence: CAWSGVLTDTQYF. The CDR3 region has the DNA TGTGCCTGGAGTGGCGTCCTCACAGATACGCAGTATTTT.